The clone carrying this T cell receptor (beta chain) was counted many times. The antigen remains undetermined. Time point specified: patch test 1, 2 weeks after DPC sensitization. The treatment here: therapeutic diphenylcyclopropenone sensitization with weekly scalp DPC. TCRdb recomputed calls from the RACE reads with MiXCR, one row per CDR3 protein. The data contain about 70,000 distinct CDR3 sequences, over 7.5% of them singletons. The sample originates from a study of human T cells and chemical hapten exposure. Study-level information: 2% DPC was applied to approximately 2 cm by approximately 2 cm of upper inner arm skin for sensitization. Largely, small differences in pooled library volume made per-sample TCR yields vary.

The CDR3 has 11 amino acids. Deletions cut 5 bases from V and 4 bases from J, with 6 bases between. The germline CDR1 and CDR2 sequences are MNHEY and SVGEGT. The study's findings and limits: Sensitizing to DPC left TCRs with a frequency above 1 in 1000 unaltered. Among expanded TCRs, significantly more large CDR3 similarity clusters formed than among controls.

The chain links TRBV6-2 or TRBV6-3 to TRBJ2-7; D may be TRBD1 (5 bases). This clonotype was sampled from a woman aged 40 to 50 with alopecia areata. Some clones in this sample may be carry-over from other donors' samples. The sequenced sample was whole blood, obtained in connection with sensitization to the hapten diphenylcyclopropenone (DPC). This CDR3 reads CASSGAYEQYF. Written as DNA, the CDR3 is TGTGCCAGCAGTGGGGCTTACGAGCAGTACTTC.